This entry lists 25 T cell receptor beta chains sequenced from one sample in a study of cytomegalovirus exposure and HLA in healthy donors. PCR primers comprised 60 Vbeta and 13 Jbeta primers. The table came from immunoSEQ multiplex PCR; TCRdb's copy has only in-frame clones and leaves some out. The sample has under 200,000 clones, about four fifths seen once. The sample comprised PBMCs. Every receptor here comes from a woman aged 50 to 65 in good health and CMV-seropositive.

This rearrangement joins TRBV6-1 to TRBJ1-5; 11 bases align to TRBD1. V lost 5 bases and J lost 6; bases outside the gene matches: 3. Per the germline V gene, CDR1 is MNHNS and CDR2 is SASEGT. The CDR3 sequence is 14 residues long. CDR3 region: CASSWTGGLQPQHF. The CDR3 DNA reads as TGTGCCAGCAGTTGGACAGGGGGCCTTCAGCCCCAGCATTTT.

V usage is TRBV29-1 and J usage is TRBJ1-2, with D hard to call. Germline V lookup: CDR1 SQVTM, CDR2 ANQGSEA. With 6 bases removed from V and 4 bases from J, the gap between germline ends came to 12 bases. The CDR3 is 12 amino acids. CDR3 sequence: CSVEVSVYGYTF. For the CDR3, the DNA is TGCAGCGTCGAGGTAAGCGTCTATGGCTACACCTTC.

This chain uses TRBV28 with TRBJ1-2, with TRBD1 as a possible D gene (5 bases). CDR1 and CDR2 from the germline V gene are MDHEN and SYDVKM. The CDR3 length is 13 residues. Trimming removed 9 bases at V and 0 bases at J, with 11 bases between. CDR3 in amino acids: CASSDTTNYGYTF. The CDR3 bases are TGTGCCAGTTCGGACACAACTAACTATGGCTACACCTTC.

The chain is built from TRBV4-2 and TRBJ2-5, with D perhaps matching TRBD2 (7 bases). CDR1 and CDR2 (germline): LGHNA, YNFKEQ. V gave up 4 bases and J gave up 1 base, with 16 bases separating them. CDR3 length: 16 residues. Here the CDR3 DNA reads TGTGCCAGCAGCCGCGGACTAGAAGGGGGCCAAGAGACCCAGTACTTC. Protein sequence: CASSRGLEGGQETQYF.

This chain joins TRBV14 and TRBJ1-2, with TRBD1 matching 10 bases. From germline, CDR1 is SGHDN and CDR2 FVKESK. This CDR3 spans 15 amino acids. Trimming at V came to 2 bases and at J to 5 bases, leaving 5 bases not matched to a gene. In nucleotides, the CDR3 is TGTGCCAGCAGCCAATCCGGGACAGGGGCTTATGGCTACACCTTC. Its protein is CASSQSGTGAYGYTF.

The V and J genes are TRBV10-3 and TRBJ1-3; D is unclear. V lost 3 bases, J lost 0 bases, and 3 bases lay in between. In germline, CDR1 is ENHRY, CDR2 SYGVKD. There are 13 residues in the CDR3. As DNA, the CDR3 is TGTGCCATCAGTGACATCTCTGGAAACACCATATATTTT. Translating gives CAISDISGNTIYF.

The V and J genes are TRBV19 and TRBJ2-7, with D possibly TRBD2 on 6 matching bases. This CDR3 is 10 amino acids long. The V gene's germline CDR1 is LNHDA and CDR2 SQIVND (reference sequence). The V end was cut by 8 bases, the J end by 11 bases, with 13 bases between. CDR3 in DNA: TGTGCCAGTTGGGCGGGCGGGGAGTACTTC. It encodes CASWAGGEYF.

The chain employs TRBV27 and TRBJ1-2; possible D gene TRBD1, 5 bases. The CDR3 covers 14 residues. Per the germline V gene, CDR1 is MNHEY and CDR2 is SMNVEV (reference sequence). Trimming stripped 3 bases from V and 4 bases from J, with 12 bases between. CDR3 sequence (DNA): TGTGCCAGCAGTTTGTCAGGGTTAGGCTATGGCTACACCTTC. Protein product: CASSLSGLGYGYTF.

The rearrangement links TRBV2 to TRBJ2-3; 8 bases agree with TRBD1. The CDR3 sequence is 15 residues long. The V and J ends lost 3 bases and 3 bases, in that order; junction bases with no gene match: 5. CDR1 SNHLY and CDR2 FYNNEI come from the germline V gene. In DNA form, the CDR3 reads TGTGCCAGCAGTGAGGCAGGGGGCATGACAGATACGCAGTATTTT. Encoded protein: CASSEAGGMTDTQYF.

This chain uses TRBV19 with TRBJ2-3; 9 positions match TRBD1. Germline CDR1 reads LNHDA; CDR2 reads SQIVND (reference sequence). V lost 5 bases, J lost 4 bases, and 16 bases stayed unmatched. This CDR3 is 18 amino acids long. The CDR3 region has the DNA TGTGCCAGTAGTTCAACCCTGGGAGGGACAGGGAAACCAGATACGCAGTATTTT. The encoded protein is CASSSTLGGTGKPDTQYF. The entire variable domain, with the rest obtained from reference TRBV19 and TRBJ2-3, is as follows: DGGITQSPKYLFRKEGQNVTLSCEQNLNHDAMYWYRQDPGQGLRLIYYSQIVNDFQKGDIAEGYSVSREKKESFPLTVTSAQKNPTAFYLCASSSTLGGTGKPDTQYFGPGTRLTVL.

The genes are TRBV2 and TRBJ1-2; 7 bases align to TRBD1. The V gene end was trimmed by 11 bases and the J gene end by 3 bases; junction bases not matched to a gene: 6. This CDR3 contains 12 residues. CDR1 and CDR2 from the germline V gene are SNHLY and FYNNEI. This chain's CDR3 is CAGGQAYYGYTF. The CDR3 DNA reads as TGTGCCGGTGGACAGGCCTACTATGGCTACACCTTC.

This clone was observed a single time. J is TRBJ2-3 and V is TRBV4-1, with D unresolved. Trimming left V 4 bases short and J 3 bases short, with 8 bases between. CDR1 is MGHRA and CDR2 is YSYEKL in the germline V gene. CDR3 length: 13 amino acids. The CDR3 loop reads CASSPLLTDTQYF. As DNA, the CDR3 is TGCGCCAGCAGCCCCCTTCTTACAGATACGCAGTATTTT.

This chain links TRBV6-5 with TRBJ1-1; 7 bases are shared with TRBD1. In germline, CDR1 is MNHEY, CDR2 SVGAGI. The CDR3 loop spans 14 amino acids. Trimming at V came to 6 bases and at J to 1 base, leaving 5 bases not matched to a gene. CDR3 in DNA: TGTGCCAGCAGAGCCTACAGGGGGAACACTGAAGCTTTCTTT. It specifies CASRAYRGNTEAFF.

This clone was counted a few times. The CDR3 reads CASSISRLAGGNTGELFF. CDR3 DNA: TGCGCCAGCAGCATATCCCGACTAGCGGGGGGTAACACCGGGGAGCTGTTTTTT. V is TRBV5-1 and J is TRBJ2-2; TRBD2 matches 13 bases. The ends lost 4 bases at V and 2 bases at J; junction bases unmatched: 8. The CDR3 length is 18 residues. Looked up from germline, CDR1 is SGHRS and CDR2 is YFSETQ.

This chain connects TRBV5-1 to TRBJ2-7; the match to TRBD2 covers 8 bases. J was trimmed by 0 bases and V by 4 bases; bases with no gene match: 6. CDR1 and CDR2 from the germline V gene are SGHRS and YFSETQ. CDR3 size: 15 residues. CDR3 nucleotide sequence: TGCGCCAGCAGCCCCGGGGGGGGGAACTCCTACGAGCAGTACTTC. This encodes CASSPGGGNSYEQYF.

J is TRBJ2-2 and V is TRBV6-1, with 7 positions matching TRBD1. Per germline, CDR1 MNHNS and CDR2 SASEGT. The length of the CDR3 is 13 residues. The junction had 2 bases not matched to a gene; V was cut back by 6 bases and J by 4 bases. The CDR3 reads CASSDRATGELFF. CDR3 bases: TGTGCCAGCAGCGACAGGGCCACCGGGGAGCTGTTTTTT.

The chain has TRBV5-4 and TRBJ2-7; D might be TRBD1 (5 bases). This CDR3 comprises 14 residues. V was cut by 3 bases and J by 7 bases, with 17 bases left in between. Germline V gives CDR1 SGHNT, CDR2 YYREEE (reference sequence). This chain's CDR3 is CASSSRQTLMEQYF. CDR3 sequence (DNA): TGTGCCAGCAGCTCAAGACAGACATTAATGGAGCAGTACTTC.

This sequence joins TRBV6-1 and TRBJ1-3; a weak D match, TRBD1 (6 bases). The V and J ends lost 3 bases and 2 bases respectively, with 14 bases between them. The length of the CDR3 is 16 residues. Germline assignment: CDR1 MNHNS and CDR2 SASEGT. The chain's CDR3 is CASSDEAGAAGNTIYF. CDR3 sequence (DNA): TGTGCCAGCAGTGACGAGGCGGGGGCGGCTGGAAACACCATATATTTT.

The chain links TRBV5-1 to TRBJ2-5, with 7 nucleotides matching TRBD2. CDR1 SGHRS and CDR2 YFSETQ come from the germline V gene. Unmatched junction bases numbered 13, after V lost 5 bases and J lost 3 bases. This CDR3 has 16 amino acids. DNA of the CDR3: TGCGCCAGCAGTAGAAAGCCGGGGGGAGGCGAAGAGACCCAGTACTTC. This encodes CASSRKPGGGEETQYF.

The chain has TRBV10-2 and TRBJ2-7; possibly TRBD2 for D (5 bases). The V and J ends lost 4 bases and 3 bases respectively, with 7 bases between them. The CDR3 is made up of 12 amino acids. Germline CDR1 and CDR2: WSHSY and SAAADI. Here the CDR3 DNA reads TGCGCCAGCAGTGGAGCGGTCTACGAGCAGTACTTC. It encodes CASSGAVYEQYF.

This clone was seen a few times. This rearrangement joins TRBV19 to TRBJ2-1; TRBD1 aligns across 11 bases. Unmatched junction bases numbered 7, after V lost 5 bases and J lost 4 bases. Germline CDR1 and CDR2: LNHDA and SQIVND (reference sequence). The CDR3 sequence is 16 residues long. This chain's CDR3 is CASSSTGTGGYNEQFF. The CDR3 DNA reads as TGTGCCAGTAGTTCAACCGGGACAGGGGGATACAATGAGCAGTTCTTC.

The CDR3 protein is CASSLGGSYTIYF. In DNA, the CDR3 is TGTGCCAGCAGCTTAGGAGGCAGCTACACCATATATTTT. This sequence joins TRBV7-2 and TRBJ1-3; D not certain. Germline V gene data show CDR1 as SGHTA and CDR2 as FQGNSA. Trimming took 1 base from V and 8 from J, leaving 9 bases between them. This CDR3 contains 13 residues.

The chain links TRBV9 to TRBJ2-1; unclear D gene. The CDR3 runs 15 residues. The germline V gene has CDR1 SGDLS and CDR2 YYNGEE. V shed 3 bases and J shed 0 bases, with 10 bases lying between them. The CDR3 loop is CASSGHSSSYNEQFF. Written as DNA, the CDR3 is TGTGCCAGCAGCGGTCACTCGAGCTCCTACAATGAGCAGTTCTTC.

V gene TRBV6-1 combines with J gene TRBJ1-4, with D possibly TRBD1 on 6 matching bases. This CDR3 is built from 14 residues. Germline CDR1 and CDR2: MNHNS and SASEGT. Trimming removed 6 bases from V and 3 bases from J, with 11 bases in between. Here the CDR3 reads CASSSTGSNEKLFF. CDR3 in DNA: TGTGCCAGCAGCAGCACAGGGTCTAATGAAAAACTGTTTTTT.

The chain employs TRBV19 and TRBJ1-5, with a weak D call TRBD1 (5 bases). This CDR3 is built from 13 residues. CDR1 and CDR2 (germline): LNHDA, SQIVND (reference sequence). Trimming shortened V by 10 bases and J by 0 bases, and 10 bases separated the two germline ends. CDR3 sequence: CATDSNSNQPQHF. The CDR3 DNA reads TGTGCCACCGACAGTAATAGCAATCAGCCCCAGCATTTT.